This T cell receptor (beta chain) comes out of a study of read filtering for tumor transcriptome and immune sequencing. About the study: By R-ISS, stages I, II and III held around 8, 15 and 7 patients. After DNase treatment, RNA was made into whole-transcriptome libraries. RNA-seq yielded only about 85 to 1273 TCR reads, IR-seq about 3.5 to 11 million.

Molecular barcoded adaptors covering alpha/delta and beta/gamma chains were used on roughly 400 ng RNA. TCRdb passed the reads through MiXCR, listing each CDR3 protein once. In the table there are around 140,000 distinct CDR3 sequences, about 13% of which are singletons. This clonotype was detected many times. Sampling of bone marrow took place during active disease in every patient. Germline trimming cut 4 bases from V and 4 bases from J; bases unmatched to any gene: 14. The CDR3 extends over 18 amino acids. Germline V lookup: CDR1 SGHNT, CDR2 YENEEA. The gene calls are TRBV11-3 and TRBJ2-3; 10 positions agree with TRBD2. The receptor comes from a donor at least 40 years old with multiple myeloma. Sequenced material: a population of CD138-negative cells sorted from bone marrow. CDR3: CASSSRALAGVGADTQYF. The CDR3 DNA follows: TGTGCCAGCAGCTCTAGGGCGCTAGCGGGAGTTGGCGCAGATACGCAGTATTTT.